This passage covers 8 T cell receptor beta chains from one sample sequenced in a study of blood T cell repertoires in COVID-19. Some clones are missing from TCRdb's copy, which holds only in-frame ones; the method was immunoSEQ multiplex PCR. Of some 70,000 clones in the sample, around 89% were seen once. Sequencing used peripheral blood. These receptors were obtained from a woman in her seventies with acute or convalescent COVID-19.

The chain joins TRBV7-6 to TRBJ1-3; no reliable D call. This CDR3 is built from 13 residues. Per the germline V gene, CDR1 is SGHVS and CDR2 is FNYEAQ. Trimming removed 2 bases from V and 8 bases from J, with 10 bases in between. Here the CDR3 DNA reads TGTGCCAGCAGCTTACACAGTCAGGACACCATATATTTT. Its protein is CASSLHSQDTIYF.

The J gene is TRBJ1-2, the V gene TRBV10-3, with 7 bases matching TRBD1. Germline V gives CDR1 ENHRY, CDR2 SYGVKD. V shed 0 bases and J 2 bases; nucleotides not matched to a gene: 9. The CDR3 extends over 17 amino acids. This CDR3 reads CAISESLMGQPNYGYTF. The CDR3 DNA is TGTGCCATCAGTGAGTCCTTAATGGGACAGCCAAACTATGGCTACACCTTC.

The rearrangement uses TRBV5-6 and TRBJ2-1; 15 bases align to TRBD2. There are 17 residues in the CDR3. Germline-derived CDR1 and CDR2 are SGHDT and YYEEEE. The J segment lost 6 bases and the V segment lost 5 bases, leaving 9 bases of the junction unmatched. This CDR3 is CASSFGLAGGLGNEQFF. The CDR3 DNA is TGTGCCAGCAGTTTCGGACTAGCGGGAGGGCTGGGCAATGAGCAGTTCTTC.

The count of this clone is one. The rearrangement joins TRBV14 to TRBJ2-4, with 7 bases that match TRBD2. This CDR3 region has 15 residues. V shed 5 bases, J shed 8 bases, and the junction held 12 bases outside the gene matches. Germline V gene sequence: CDR1 SGHDN, CDR2 FVKESK. DNA of the CDR3: TGTGCCAGCAGCTCCTTAGGACTAGGGAGAGACATTCAGTACTTC. This encodes CASSSLGLGRDIQYF.

J is TRBJ2-2 and V is TRBV30, with TRBD2 matching 10 bases. With V trimmed by 0 bases and J by 6 bases, 7 bases remained unmatched. The CDR3 spans 16 residues. Germline values: CDR1 GTSNPN, CDR2 SVGIG (reference sequence). CDR3 in amino acids: CAWSVLSGRAPGELFF. The CDR3 coding sequence is TGTGCCTGGAGTGTACTCAGCGGGAGGGCCCCCGGGGAGCTGTTTTTT.

The chain combines TRBV28 with TRBJ1-5; tentative D call: TRBD1 (6 bases). The CDR3 runs 16 residues. V lost 11 bases and J 2 bases, leaving 22 bases between the germline ends. The germline CDR1 and CDR2 sequences are MDHEN and SYDVKM. The CDR3 sequence is CALGGGEGFGNQPQHF. The CDR3 coding sequence is TGTGCCCTAGGTGGGGGCGAGGGCTTTGGCAATCAGCCCCAGCATTTT.

This clone was recorded a few times. The chain has TRBV7-3 and TRBJ2-4; 8 bases agree with TRBD2. Per germline, CDR1 SGHTA and CDR2 FQGTGA. This CDR3 contains 18 residues. Trimming took 5 bases from V and 0 from J; bases not matched to a gene: 12. DNA of the CDR3: TGTGCCAGCAGCCCTACGGGAGGGGGAAGGTTAGCCAAAAACATTCAGTACTTC. This translates into CASSPTGGGRLAKNIQYF.

V is TRBV11-2 and J is TRBJ2-7, with 10 bases fitting TRBD2. The CDR3 runs 17 residues. V shed 1 base, J shed 0 bases, and the junction held 6 bases outside the gene matches. Germline V gene data show CDR1 as SGHAT and CDR2 as FQNNGV. Here the CDR3 DNA reads TGTGCCAGCAGCTTAGGTAGCGGGAGGATCCCCTCCTACGAGCAGTACTTC. Its translation is CASSLGSGRIPSYEQYF.